These 32 T cell receptor beta chains were sequenced from one sample in a study of radiotherapy plus CTLA-4 blockade in lung cancer. Profiling relied on immunoSEQ multiplex PCR, and the TCRdb table lists in-frame clones only, not all of them. The profile shows tens of thousands of clones, under 90% of them singletons. The specimen was peripheral blood, collected from a patient treated with radiotherapy plus ipilimumab. The source of these receptors is a human donor with non-small cell lung cancer who had stable disease on radiotherapy plus ipilimumab.

The rearrangement links TRBV28 to TRBJ1-2, with D possibly matching TRBD1 (5 bases). Per germline, CDR1 MDHEN and CDR2 SYDVKM. The length of the CDR3 is 12 residues. Trimming removed 6 bases from V and 8 bases from J, with 13 bases in between. CDR3 bases: TGTGCCAGCAGACTCGAAAGGGACGGCTACACCTTC. This sequence encodes CASRLERDGYTF.

This clone has only a few counts. The CDR3 reads CASSLVGTTSYEQYF. CDR3 nucleotides: TGTGCCAGCAGCTTAGTGGGGACTACCTCCTACGAGCAGTACTTC. The chain recombines TRBV7-9 with TRBJ2-7; the match to TRBD2 covers 7 bases. CDR3 length equals 15 residues. The germline CDR1 and CDR2 sequences are SEHNR and FQNEAQ (reference sequence). The V segment lost 1 base and the J segment 0 bases; nucleotides outside the gene matches: 3.

The chain combines TRBV6-4 with TRBJ2-3, with D perhaps TRBD1 (6 bases). The CDR3 covers 14 residues. Germline V gives CDR1 MRHNA, CDR2 SNTAGT. Trimming stripped 3 bases from V and 3 bases from J, with 10 bases between. The CDR3 reads CASSEGAGTDTQYF. Here the CDR3 DNA reads TGTGCCAGCAGTGAGGGGGCTGGTACAGATACGCAGTATTTT.

J is TRBJ2-1 and V is TRBV7-6, with D hard to call. Germline V gene lookup returns CDR1 SGHVS and CDR2 FNYEAQ. Between the trimmed V and J ends, which lost 5 bases and 4 bases, there was a span of 9 bases. The CDR3 covers 13 residues. This CDR3 reads CASSPSRYNEQFF. The CDR3 DNA reads as TGTGCCAGCAGCCCATCGCGGTACAATGAGCAGTTCTTC.

This rearrangement joins TRBV14 to TRBJ2-5; 11 bases fit TRBD2. CDR1 is SGHDN, CDR2 FVKESK, per germline. The CDR3 extends over 13 amino acids. V gave up 7 bases and J gave up 3 bases; unmatched junction bases: 1. CDR3 in DNA: TGTGCCAGCACACTAGCGGGGGAAGAGACCCAGTACTTC. It encodes CASTLAGEETQYF.

This chain joins TRBV19 and TRBJ2-3, with TRBD2 identical over 8 bases. The CDR3 spans 14 residues. V shed 7 bases, J shed 3 bases, and the junction held 6 bases outside the gene matches. Germline CDR1 is LNHDA and CDR2 is SQIVND (reference sequence). CDR3 in amino acids: CASTAGGRTDTQYF. CDR3 bases: TGTGCCAGTACTGCGGGGGGCAGGACAGATACGCAGTATTTT.

CDR3 residues: CASSESSGGDTQYF. The DNA for the CDR3 is TGTGCCAGCAGTGAATCTAGCGGGGGAGATACGCAGTATTTT. The chain joins TRBV6-1 to TRBJ2-3; 10 bases map to TRBD2. This CDR3 has 14 amino acids. Germline V gives CDR1 MNHNS, CDR2 SASEGT. Trimming took 2 bases from V and 5 from J; bases not matched to a gene: 1.

The chain joins TRBV30 to TRBJ1-1; D is uncertain. The germline gives CDR1 GTSNPN, CDR2 SVGIG (reference sequence). V gave up 4 bases and J gave up 4 bases, with 10 bases separating them. CDR3 length equals 12 residues. The CDR3 region is CAWNLKGTEAFF. The CDR3 DNA sequence: TGTGCCTGGAATTTGAAGGGCACTGAAGCTTTCTTT.

V and J are TRBV30 and TRBJ2-3; TRBD2 matches 8 bases. Looked up from germline, CDR1 is GTSNPN and CDR2 is SVGIG (reference sequence). J was trimmed by 5 bases and V by 3 bases; bases with no gene match: 7. The CDR3 loop spans 14 amino acids. CDR3 in amino acids: CAWRRAGAGDTQYF. CDR3 nucleotides: TGTGCCTGGAGGCGAGCGGGAGCGGGAGATACGCAGTATTTT.

This chain connects TRBV9 to TRBJ2-2; D is unclear. Trimming took 4 bases from V and 7 from J, leaving 8 bases between them. Germline V gene data show CDR1 as SGDLS and CDR2 as YYNGEE. The CDR3 extends over 12 amino acids. The CDR3 nucleotides are TGTGCCAGCAGCCTACTGAGCGGGGAGCTGTTTTTT. Translation gives CASSLLSGELFF.

This chain uses TRBV11-2 with TRBJ2-7; perhaps D is TRBD1 or TRBD2 (5 bases each). CDR1 is SGHAT and CDR2 is FQNNGV in the germline V gene. The CDR3 runs to 12 residues. V was pared by 1 base and J by 11 bases, with 12 bases between. CDR3 in amino acids: CASSLGGAREYF. DNA for the CDR3: TGTGCCAGCAGCTTAGGAGGGGCCAGAGAGTACTTC.

CDR3 nucleotide sequence: TGTGCCAGTAGTATAGATCCGGGTGCGGATACGCAGTATTTT. Translated, it gives CASSIDPGADTQYF. The chain combines TRBV19 with TRBJ2-3; D not certain. This CDR3 comprises 14 residues. Germline-derived CDR1 and CDR2 are LNHDA and SQIVND (reference sequence). Trimming took off 0 bases at V and 6 bases at J, with 10 bases between the two ends. The complete variable domain, with remaining parts taken from reference TRBV19 and TRBJ2-3, reads DGGITQSPKYLFRKEGQNVTLSCEQNLNHDAMYWYRQDPGQGLRLIYYSQIVNDFQKGDIAEGYSVSREKKESFPLTVTSAQKNPTAFYLCASSIDPGADTQYFGPGTRLTVL.

This CDR3 is CASSAGGPEQYF. CDR3 coding DNA: TGCGCCAGCAGCGCGGGTGGGCCCGAGCAGTACTTC. V and J are TRBV5-1 and TRBJ2-7, with D possibly matching TRBD2 (5 bases). Trimming removed 4 bases at V and 6 bases at J, with 11 bases between. CDR3 size: 12 residues. Germline CDR1 is SGHRS and CDR2 is YFSETQ.

This chain joins TRBV7-3 and TRBJ2-7; no definite D call. Germline V gene lookup returns CDR1 SGHTA and CDR2 FQGTGA. The length of the CDR3 is 12 residues. The V and J ends lost 6 bases and 7 bases respectively, with 13 bases between them. The CDR3 spells CASSSTMGEQYF. The CDR3 bases are TGTGCCAGCAGTTCCACCATGGGGGAGCAGTACTTC.

Of note for this clone: An end of the junction does not agree with germline; a read error may underlie this. The genes are TRBV7-7 and TRBJ2-5; no firm D call. Germline CDR1 reads SSHAT; CDR2 reads FNYEAQ (reference sequence). The CDR3 length is 13 residues. The CDR3 DNA follows: TGTGCTAGCAGCTTGGCAGAGCAAGAGACCCAGTACTTC. It encodes CASSLAEQETQYF.

The J gene is TRBJ1-2, the V gene TRBV2; D gene ambiguous. V lost 7 bases to trimming and J lost 4 bases, with 16 bases between them. The CDR3 sequence is 14 residues long. Germline values: CDR1 SNHLY, CDR2 FYNNEI. CDR3: CASTRDGRGYGYTF. Written as DNA, the CDR3 is TGTGCCAGCACCCGGGATGGACGAGGCTATGGCTACACCTTC.

This clone was seen a single time. The rearrangement joins TRBV5-6 to TRBJ1-3, with TRBD1 as a possible D gene (6 bases). Trimming left V 2 bases short and J 7 bases short, with 22 bases between. This CDR3 is built from 17 residues. CDR1 SGHDT and CDR2 YYEEEE come from the germline V gene. The CDR3 DNA is TGTGCCAGCAGCTTCGGGGTGGACAGAACCATGGGGAACACCATATATTTT. Residues: CASSFGVDRTMGNTIYF.

This chain uses TRBV11-2 with TRBJ2-1, with D perhaps matching TRBD1 (5 bases). The CDR3 extends over 15 amino acids. CDR1 and CDR2 from the germline V gene are SGHAT and FQNNGV. The V end was cut by 5 bases, the J end by 3 bases, with 14 bases between. The CDR3 DNA follows: TGTGCCAGCAGCCGCGGACGACAGAGCTACAATGAGCAGTTCTTC. Translated: CASSRGRQSYNEQFF. The whole variable domain, remainder taken from reference TRBV11-2 and TRBJ2-1, is EAGVAQSPRYKIIEKRQSVAFWCNPISGHATLYWYQQILGQGPKLLIQFQNNGVVDDSQLPKDRFSAERLKGVDSTLKIQPAKLEDSAVYLCASSRGRQSYNEQFFGPGTRLTVL.

The V gene is TRBV11-2, the J gene TRBJ1-1; D is undetermined. In germline, CDR1 is SGHAT, CDR2 FQNNGV. Trimming shortened V by 5 bases and J by 2 bases, and 18 bases separated the two germline ends. The CDR3 length is 16 residues. The CDR3: CASSPLWVGPNTEAFF. CDR3 nucleotide sequence: TGTGCCAGCAGCCCCTTGTGGGTAGGGCCCAACACTGAAGCTTTCTTT.

This chain connects TRBV25-1 to TRBJ1-1; unclear D gene. V was shortened by 2 bases and J by 3 bases, with 7 bases between the two germline ends. This CDR3 has 13 residues. Germline V CDR1 and CDR2: MGHDK, SYGVNS. The CDR3 reads CASSESFDTEAFF. DNA of the CDR3: TGTGCCAGCAGTGAAAGTTTCGACACTGAAGCTTTCTTT.

This sequence joins TRBV19 and TRBJ1-2; possibly TRBD1 for D (5 bases). From germline, CDR1 is LNHDA and CDR2 SQIVND (reference sequence). This CDR3 has 17 amino acids. Between the trimmed V and J ends, which lost 6 bases and 0 bases, there was a span of 20 bases. CDR3 amino acids: CASRDPGRQKANYGYTF. CDR3 in DNA: TGTGCCAGTAGAGATCCGGGGAGACAGAAAGCTAACTATGGCTACACCTTC.

This chain links TRBV7-6 with TRBJ2-1; D is perhaps TRBD1 or TRBD2 (5 bases each). V was pared by 2 bases and J by 9 bases, with 20 bases between. Germline lookup yields CDR1 SGHVS and CDR2 FNYEAQ. This CDR3 is built from 16 residues. For the CDR3, the DNA is TGTGCCAGCAGCTTAACATCTGGGACCCTCAGGCGTGAGCAGTTCTTC. Amino acids: CASSLTSGTLRREQFF.

The chain employs TRBV6-1 and TRBJ2-3; D remains unclear. V lost 2 bases to trimming and J lost 6 bases, with 12 bases between them. The germline gives CDR1 MNHNS, CDR2 SASEGT. This CDR3 has 14 amino acids. The DNA for the CDR3 is TGTGCCAGCAGTGAATTGGGGTCACGGGATACGCAGTATTTT. Protein: CASSELGSRDTQYF.

The gene calls are TRBV19 and TRBJ2-1; 8 positions agree with TRBD2. The CDR3 spans 16 residues. The junction had 7 bases not matched to a gene; V was cut back by 4 bases and J by 2 bases. The germline gives CDR1 LNHDA, CDR2 SQIVND (reference sequence). The CDR3 DNA reads as TGTGCCAGTAGTAGCCGGGAGGGCGCCACCTACAATGAGCAGTTCTTC. Translating gives CASSSREGATYNEQFF.

The rearrangement links TRBV4-2 to TRBJ1-5; a possible D gene is TRBD1 (6 bases). The CDR3 loop spans 16 amino acids. V was trimmed by 1 base and J by 0 bases, leaving 10 bases between them. Germline V gene data show CDR1 as LGHNA and CDR2 as YNFKEQ. The DNA of the CDR3 is TGTGCCAGCAGCCAAGGGGACATTTATAGCAATCAGCCCCAGCATTTT. Amino acids: CASSQGDIYSNQPQHF.

The rearrangement links TRBV5-1 to TRBJ1-1; no clear D gene. This CDR3 has 17 amino acids. In germline, CDR1 is SGHRS, CDR2 YFSETQ. With 0 bases removed from V and 2 bases from J, the gap between germline ends came to 17 bases. CDR3 sequence: CASSLVVGVATNTEAFF. CDR3 in DNA: TGCGCCAGCAGCTTGGTAGTGGGTGTAGCGACCAACACTGAAGCTTTCTTT.

J is TRBJ2-1 and V is TRBV11-3, with 14 nucleotides matching TRBD2. Germline V gene lookup returns CDR1 SGHNT and CDR2 YENEEA. The CDR3 contains 16 residues. The junction had 7 bases not matched to a gene; V was cut back by 5 bases and J by 7 bases. The CDR3 spells CASSPRLAGGWNEQFF. CDR3 sequence (DNA): TGTGCCAGCAGCCCGAGACTAGCGGGAGGGTGGAATGAGCAGTTCTTC.

The rearrangement uses TRBV30 and TRBJ1-1; no definite D call. V shed 3 bases and J shed 0 bases, with 5 bases lying between them. The CDR3 has 12 amino acids. Germline lookup yields CDR1 GTSNPN and CDR2 SVGIG (reference sequence). The CDR3 reads CAWRNMNTEAFF. CDR3 nucleotides: TGTGCCTGGAGGAACATGAACACTGAAGCTTTCTTT.

The chain uses TRBV7-9 and TRBJ1-5; D call uncertain. The CDR3 contains 15 residues. V was cut by 0 bases and J by 0 bases, with 6 bases left in between. Germline-derived CDR1 and CDR2 are SEHNR and FQNEAQ (reference sequence). CDR3: CASSLAGDSNQPQHF. DNA for the CDR3: TGTGCCAGCAGCTTAGCAGGAGATAGCAATCAGCCCCAGCATTTT. Variable domain in full (rest from reference TRBV7-9 and TRBJ1-5): DTGVSQNPRHKITKRGQNVTFRCDPISEHNRLYWYRQTLGQGPEFLTYFQNEAQLEKSRLLSDRFSAERPKGSFSTLEIQRTEQGDSAMYLCASSLAGDSNQPQHFGDGTRLSIL.

The CDR3 here is CASSLVQGATEAFF. CDR3 DNA sequence: TGTGCCAGCAGCTTGGTTCAGGGGGCCACTGAAGCTTTCTTT. The chain employs TRBV5-4 and TRBJ1-1, with 8 bases lining up with TRBD1. Germline CDR1 and CDR2: SGHNT and YYREEE (reference sequence). Trimming cost V 0 bases and J 4 bases; bases outside gene matches: 2. CDR3 length: 14 residues. Full variable domain (outside the CDR3, taken from reference TRBV5-4 and TRBJ1-1): ETGVTQSPTHLIKTRGQQVTLRCSSQSGHNTVSWYQQALGQGPQFIFQYYREEENGRGNFPPRFSGLQFPNYSSELNVNALELDDSALYLCASSLVQGATEAFFGQGTRLTVV.

This clone was seen only a few times. The chain links TRBV19 to TRBJ1-3; 7 nucleotides match TRBD1. From germline, CDR1 is LNHDA and CDR2 SQIVND (reference sequence). The junction had 7 bases not matched to a gene; V was cut back by 4 bases and J by 4 bases. This CDR3 region has 15 residues. The chain's CDR3 is CASSTMGQRGNTIYF. DNA of the CDR3: TGTGCCAGTAGTACAATGGGACAGAGAGGAAACACCATATATTTT.

This clone was recorded only once. The chain links TRBV6-6 to TRBJ1-5; possibly TRBD1 for D (5 bases). V lost 7 bases and J 4 bases, leaving 14 bases between the germline ends. There are 14 residues in the CDR3. Germline V gives CDR1 MNHNY, CDR2 SVGAGI (reference sequence). CDR3 DNA sequence: TGTGCCAGCATCGACTGGGGGGGGAATCAGCCCCAGCATTTT. This encodes CASIDWGGNQPQHF.